A selection of T cell receptor beta chains follows, all from one sample in a study of T cell repertoires in cytomegalovirus infection. TCRdb re-derived calls from the reads in MiXCR, one entry per CDR3 protein. This table has a few hundred thousand distinct CDR3 sequences, over 35% appearing once. No antigen has been identified for these receptors. Sequenced here: cultured PBMCs, sampled from culture after CMV antigen stimulation. These receptor sequences come from a human donor in good health (CMV status not recorded). Some clones in this sample may be carry-over from other donors' samples. Both conserved end residues are part of each CDR3.

CDR3 protein | J gene | V gene
CASSLAAGGNSPLHF | TRBJ1-6 | TRBV7-8
CASSESTVNAGANNEQFF | TRBJ2-1 | TRBV10-2
CASTSAGTAYEQYF | TRBJ2-7 | TRBV6-1
CASRSDVGTQYF | TRBJ2-3 | TRBV5-3
CATSTAGTAEAFF | TRBJ1-1 | TRBV15
CAISDPVGTEAFF | TRBJ1-1 | TRBV10-3
CASSAGLAGVEYEQYF | TRBJ2-7 | TRBV27
CASSHLSDVRGYTF | TRBJ1-2 | TRBV4-1
CASSLRGGGELFF | TRBJ2-2 | TRBV7-2
CASGGPNYGYTF | TRBJ1-2 | TRBV12-3/TRBV12-4
CASSLVKDGSYEQYF | TRBJ2-7 | TRBV7-8
CASSFSGSGTDTQYF | TRBJ2-3 | TRBV11-2
CASSLRGASGSLHEQYF | TRBJ2-7 | TRBV13
CASSLSPRGGTQYF | TRBJ2-3 | TRBV28
CATRLGSDTQYF | TRBJ2-3 | TRBV12-3/TRBV12-4
CASSLENRGNYGYTF | TRBJ1-2 | TRBV7-2
CASSYGQGSMRETQYF | TRBJ2-5 | TRBV6-6
CSVRRGGTGELFF | TRBJ2-2 | TRBV29-1
CASSGTGTDYRTDTQYF | TRBJ2-3 | TRBV7-8
CASSLGGGGPANEKLFF | TRBJ1-4 | TRBV7-2
CASSEPQGLVTETQYF | TRBJ2-5 | TRBV10-2
CAISEGQERETQYF | TRBJ2-5 | TRBV10-3
CASSLASLVDSGNTIYF | TRBJ1-3 | TRBV7-2
CASSQAVWDEQFF | TRBJ2-1 | TRBV11-1
CSASPSWGETQYF | TRBJ2-5 | TRBV20-1
CASSLRVGSAYEQYF | TRBJ2-7 | TRBV5-1
CASSSASGRRSGQYF | TRBJ2-7 | TRBV7-2
CSARDGSLPGGEQFF | TRBJ2-1 | TRBV20-1
CASSQDTGGETDIYF | TRBJ1-3 | TRBV4-3
CASRNAGGETQYF | TRBJ2-5 | TRBV7-6
CASSRLSVLAGVGEQFF | TRBJ2-1 | TRBV2
CASSEQGKDTQYF | TRBJ2-3 | TRBV6-1
CASGRLAAQETQYF | TRBJ2-5 | TRBV2